The clone carrying this T cell receptor (beta chain) has a handful of counts. Donors were grouped by their self-reported clinical history. This sample was taken from a study of blood T cell repertoires in COVID-19. TCRdb keeps only in-frame clones here, not all; method: immunoSEQ multiplex PCR. The table records 120,000 to 150,000 clones, roughly 81% of them present only once. The sequenced sample was PBMCs or T cells enriched from blood (not recorded which). This TCR was sampled from a woman aged 50 to 60 with acute COVID-19.

CDR3 region: CASSVASGRPNEQFF. Here the CDR3 DNA reads TGTGCCAGCAGCGTAGCTAGCGGGAGGCCCAATGAGCAGTTCTTC. The chain carries TRBV9 and TRBJ2-1; TRBD2 agrees at 11 bases. Per the germline V gene, CDR1 is SGDLS and CDR2 is YYNGEE. The CDR3 runs 15 residues. V lost 0 bases and J lost 6; bases outside the gene matches: 2.